Each of the 16 T cell receptor beta chains below was sequenced from the same sample in a study of T-cell memory formation after mild COVID-19. TCRdb re-called the 5' RACE reads through MiXCR, storing one row per CDR3 protein. The sample gives roughly 99,000 distinct CDR3 sequences, around an eighth of which show up once; under 45% is in the top ten. Source material: PBMCs or a T cell subset sorted from them (not recorded which). The receptors shown here come from a man between 18 and 29 years old who had mild COVID-19 (a few samples of this study predate the infection). Cell type and time point are not known.

The gene calls are TRBV6-5 and TRBJ1-5, with 10 positions matching TRBD1. This CDR3 is built from 16 residues. The V gene's germline CDR1 is MNHEY and CDR2 SVGAGI. J was trimmed by 6 bases and V by 0 bases; bases with no gene match: 5. CDR3 loop: CASSYSWTGGTQPQHF. The CDR3 region has the DNA TGTGCCAGCAGTTACTCCTGGACAGGGGGTACTCAGCCCCAGCATTTT.

This clonotype came up a few times. V and J are TRBV7-2 and TRBJ2-3, with D possibly TRBD1 on 6 matching bases. The CDR3 runs 18 residues. V was cut by 7 bases and J by 0 bases, with 23 bases left in between. Per the germline V gene, CDR1 is SGHTA and CDR2 is FQGNSA. The CDR3 here is CASTLTGLRSLSTDTQYF. CDR3 bases: TGTGCCAGCACCCTCACAGGGTTGCGGTCCCTTAGCACAGATACGCAGTATTTT.

V is TRBV5-4 and J is TRBJ1-1, with unresolved D. Trimming took 4 bases from V and 6 from J, leaving 10 bases between them. The CDR3 covers 12 residues. Per germline, CDR1 SGHNT and CDR2 YYREEE (reference sequence). CDR3 sequence reads: CASSAEGPEAFF. The DNA for the CDR3 is TGTGCCAGCAGCGCAGAGGGCCCTGAAGCTTTCTTT. The full variable domain, in which reference TRBV5-4 and TRBJ1-1 provide the parts outside the CDR3, is ETGVTQSPTHLIKTRGQQVTLRCSSQSGHNTVSWYQQALGQGPQFIFQYYREEENGRGNFPPRFSGLQFPNYSSELNVNALELDDSALYLCASSAEGPEAFFGQGTRLTVV.

This clonotype was seen only a few times. This sequence joins TRBV7-8 and TRBJ1-5; TRBD1 might be the D (6 bases). The CDR3 contains 17 residues. Trimming took off 1 base at V and 0 bases at J, with 13 bases between the two ends. Germline V gene lookup returns CDR1 SGHVS and CDR2 FQNEAQ. For the CDR3, the DNA is TGTGCCAGCAGCTTAGTTGGCAGGGGAGGTAGCAATCAGCCCCAGCATTTT. Translated, it gives CASSLVGRGGSNQPQHF.

This clonotype was found a few times. V is TRBV9 and J is TRBJ2-1; 7 bases map to TRBD2. From germline, CDR1 is SGDLS and CDR2 YYNGEE. J gave up 5 bases and V 10 bases, and 9 bases lay outside the gene matches. This CDR3 is built from 13 residues. CDR3 loop: CAGIAGRHNEQFF. DNA of the CDR3: TGTGCCGGGATAGCGGGCCGCCACAATGAGCAGTTCTTC. The entire variable domain, with the rest obtained from reference TRBV9 and TRBJ2-1, is as follows: DSGVTQTPKHLITATGQRVTLRCSPRSGDLSVYWYQQSLDQGLQFLIQYYNGEERAKGNILERFSAQQFPDLHSELNLSSLELGDSALYFCAGIAGRHNEQFFGPGTRLTVL.

The chain links TRBV20-1 to TRBJ1-2, with D unclear. The CDR3 sequence is 8 residues long. The germline CDR1 and CDR2 sequences are DFQATT and SNEGSKA (reference sequence). Deletions cut 4 bases from V and 6 bases from J, with 0 bases between. The CDR3 region has the DNA TGCAGTGCTAATGGCTACACCTTC. Its translation is CSANGYTF.

The genes are TRBV27 and TRBJ1-1; weak D call: TRBD1 (6 bases). The CDR3 spans 13 residues. V dropped 4 bases and J dropped 7 bases, with 13 bases sitting between them. The germline gives CDR1 MNHEY, CDR2 SMNVEV (reference sequence). The CDR3, as DNA: TGTGCCAGCAGTTACACAGGGACCGGTGAAGCTTTCTTT. This translates into CASSYTGTGEAFF.

There are a few counts of this clonotype. This chain links TRBV7-9 with TRBJ2-3; 9 bases align to TRBD1. The germline V gene has CDR1 SEHNR and CDR2 FQNEAQ (reference sequence). This CDR3 comprises 17 residues. V was clipped by 5 bases and J by 6 bases; unmatched bases: 15. The CDR3 region has the DNA TGTGCCAGCAGCCCGACGCCGGGACAGGGCCTATCGGATACGCAGTATTTT. This translates into CASSPTPGQGLSDTQYF.

The chain is built from TRBV6-6 and TRBJ1-5; D remains unclear. CDR3 length: 13 residues. V lost 2 bases and J lost 6, with 8 bases in between. CDR1 MNHNY and CDR2 SVGAGI come from the germline V gene (reference sequence). CDR3 in DNA: TGTGCCAGCAGTTACGCAGTTCCTCAGCCCCAGCATTTT. It codes for CASSYAVPQPQHF.

The chain couples TRBV7-3 to TRBJ2-1, with D perhaps TRBD1 (5 bases). CDR3 length: 16 amino acids. Trimming took off 3 bases at V and 0 bases at J, with 12 bases between the two ends. Germline V gene data show CDR1 as SGHTA and CDR2 as FQGTGA. The CDR3 sequence: CASSFAGSTSYNEQFF. The CDR3 DNA is TGTGCCAGCAGCTTCGCAGGGTCAACCTCCTACAATGAGCAGTTCTTC.

This clonotype came up many times. The rearrangement uses TRBV7-3 and TRBJ2-3; 8 nucleotides line up with TRBD1. There are 16 residues in the CDR3. V was clipped by 6 bases and J by 0 bases; unmatched bases: 8. Germline CDR1 reads SGHTA; CDR2 reads FQGTGA. The DNA for the CDR3 is TGTGCCAGCAGTCTATGGACAGGGTCTAGCACAGATACGCAGTATTTT. Encoded protein: CASSLWTGSSTDTQYF. The entire variable domain, with the rest obtained from reference TRBV7-3 and TRBJ2-3, is as follows: GAGVSQTPSNKVTEKGKYVELRCDPISGHTALYWYRQSLGQGPEFLIYFQGTGAADDSGLPNDRFFAVRPEGSVSTLKIQRTERGDSAVYLCASSLWTGSSTDTQYFGPGTRLTVL.

J is TRBJ2-3 and V is TRBV7-3; no reliable D call. Germline CDR1 reads SGHTA; CDR2 reads FQGTGA. This CDR3 is built from 13 residues. V was pared by 1 base and J by 5 bases, with 7 bases between. CDR3 DNA sequence: TGTGCCAGCAGCTTAATTAGTGAAGATACGCAGTATTTT. This translates into CASSLISEDTQYF.

This clonotype came up many times. This chain uses TRBV6-5 with TRBJ2-7; D unclear. CDR3 size: 14 residues. The ends were cut back, 2 bases at V and 7 bases at J, with 15 bases in the middle. CDR1 and CDR2 (germline): MNHEY, SVGAGI. The CDR3, as DNA: TGTGCCAGCAGTTACGGGTCCCGCGTTGGAGAGCAGTACTTC. It specifies CASSYGSRVGEQYF.

This clonotype was seen only a few times. The chain joins TRBV9 to TRBJ1-2; 7 bases agree with TRBD1. This CDR3 comprises 15 residues. Germline CDR1 reads SGDLS; CDR2 reads YYNGEE. Germline trimming cut 0 bases from V and 4 bases from J; bases unmatched to any gene: 6. CDR3 coding DNA: TGTGCCAGCAGCGTAGCGCAACAGGGGATCTATGGCTACACCTTC. Its protein product is CASSVAQQGIYGYTF.

This chain uses TRBV4-3 with TRBJ2-1; unclear D gene. Germline loops: CDR1 LGHNA, CDR2 YSLEER. The CDR3 extends over 15 amino acids. V lost 0 bases, J lost 7 bases, and 13 bases lay in between. CDR3 nucleotide sequence: TGCGCCAGCAGCCAAGATCGTAGTACTTTAAATGAGCAGTTCTTC. Translating gives CASSQDRSTLNEQFF.

The chain recombines TRBV4-1 with TRBJ1-5; D unresolved. Germline CDR1 is MGHRA and CDR2 is YSYEKL. The CDR3 totals 14 residues. The germline V and J ends were trimmed by 0 bases and 2 bases, with 5 bases remaining between them. The CDR3 spells CASSQDGGNQPQHF. DNA of the CDR3: TGCGCCAGCAGCCAAGATGGGGGCAATCAGCCCCAGCATTTT.